This is a list of T cell receptor beta chains from one sample in a study of blood T cell repertoires in COVID-19. Method: immunoSEQ multiplex PCR; TCRdb's copy keeps in-frame clones and lacks some. Of fewer than 450,000 clones in the sample, about 88% were seen once. The sequencing sample was made of PBMCs or T cells enriched from blood (not recorded which). The receptors were sampled from a young woman who had recovered from COVID-19. The CDR3 runs from the conserved cysteine through the conserved F or W. Each record gives: V gene, CDR3 protein.

TRBV2,CASSGTGQQPQHF
TRBV10-1,CASSESRTGEEKLFF
TRBV10-2,CASSYNRDGYTF
TRBV18,CASSPRGRLLEQYF
TRBV6-5,CASSEVGRSGEKLFF
TRBV11-3,CASSLQGFGSEAFF
TRBV28,CASSSRWGRGEKLFF
TRBV3-1/TRBV3-2,CASTGTGSTDTQYF
TRBV6-6,CASRRDSGTTYEQYF
TRBV5-5,CASSLVAGPQETQYF
TRBV2,CASSERPMDNSPLHF
TRBV27,CASSTGQGLTEAFF
TRBV19,CASSRDRGERSPLHF
TRBV5-5,CASSLGRGTGTYEQYF
TRBV3-1/TRBV3-2,CASSQGLGGFAGGELFF
TRBV5-1,CASSLVQGATTASSYEQYF
TRBV7-8,CASSRGGGRVTGELFF
TRBV7-2,CASSLEQGKAKNIQYF
TRBV28,CASSSPPKGASGYTF
TRBV18,CASSPAPGWTFF
TRBV10-2,CASTPLRGTGDEKLFF